This T cell receptor (beta chain) was captured in a study of post-analysis software for immune sequencing data. Study at large: Multiple sclerosis in the patients followed relapsing-remitting, secondary progressive and progressive-relapsing courses.

This clonotype appeared a few times. Its antigen remains unknown. Study-level findings and limits: Significantly lower normalized Chao1 diversity was seen in multiple sclerosis patients than in controls. Samples from one preparation batch, clustered by F measure, grouped strongly together.

Built from TCR beta cDNA, the libraries had unique molecular identifiers in them. Each sample of roughly 0.9 to 11 million input T cells yielded around 500,000 cDNA molecules, so each molecule approximated one T cell. TCRdb fed the PCR reads into MiXCR, producing one record per CDR3 protein. Of about 500,000 distinct CDR3 sequences in the sample, around 40% were seen once. Material for sequencing was blood. The TCR sequence derives from a girl aged 5 to 17 with multiple sclerosis.

CDR3 amino acids: CSARDLQGFYGYTF. CDR3 bases: TGCAGTGCTAGAGATTTACAGGGGTTCTATGGCTACACCTTC. The chain links TRBV20-1 to TRBJ1-2; 7 nucleotides match TRBD1. V trimming: 0 bases; J trimming: 4 bases; junction bases outside the gene matches: 5. The germline gives CDR1 DFQATT, CDR2 SNEGSKA (reference sequence). CDR3 length: 14 amino acids.